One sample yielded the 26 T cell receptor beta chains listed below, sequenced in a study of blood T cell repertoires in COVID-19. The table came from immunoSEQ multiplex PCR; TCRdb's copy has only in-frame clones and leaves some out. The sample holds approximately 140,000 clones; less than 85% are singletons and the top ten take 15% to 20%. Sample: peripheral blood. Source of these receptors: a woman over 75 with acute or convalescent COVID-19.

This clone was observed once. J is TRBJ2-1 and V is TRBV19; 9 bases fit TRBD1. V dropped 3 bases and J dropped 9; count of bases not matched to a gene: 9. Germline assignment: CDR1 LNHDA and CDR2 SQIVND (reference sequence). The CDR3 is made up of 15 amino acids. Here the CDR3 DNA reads TGTGCCAGTAGTATGAGGACAGGGGAGGGCAGTGAGCAGTTCTTC. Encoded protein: CASSMRTGEGSEQFF.

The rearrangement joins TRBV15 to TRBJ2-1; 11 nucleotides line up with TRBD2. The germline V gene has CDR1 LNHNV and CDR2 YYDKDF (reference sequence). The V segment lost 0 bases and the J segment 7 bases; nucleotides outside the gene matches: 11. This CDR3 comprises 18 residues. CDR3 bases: TGTGCCACCAGCAGAGAGGTGCTAGCGGGAGGTACCTGGAATGAGCAGTTCTTC. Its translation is CATSREVLAGGTWNEQFF.

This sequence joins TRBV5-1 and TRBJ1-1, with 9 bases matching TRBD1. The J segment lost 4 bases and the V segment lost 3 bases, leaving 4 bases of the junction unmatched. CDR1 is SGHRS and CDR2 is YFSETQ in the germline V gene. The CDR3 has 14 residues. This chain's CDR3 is CASSSRQGVTEAFF. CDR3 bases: TGCGCCAGCAGCTCTAGACAGGGGGTCACTGAAGCTTTCTTT.

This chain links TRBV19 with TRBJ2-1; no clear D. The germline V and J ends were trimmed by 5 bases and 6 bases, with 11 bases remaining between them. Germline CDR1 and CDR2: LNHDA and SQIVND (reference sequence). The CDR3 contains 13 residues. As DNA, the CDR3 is TGTGCCAGTAGTCCAAACTTGAGCAATGAGCAGTTCTTC. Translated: CASSPNLSNEQFF.

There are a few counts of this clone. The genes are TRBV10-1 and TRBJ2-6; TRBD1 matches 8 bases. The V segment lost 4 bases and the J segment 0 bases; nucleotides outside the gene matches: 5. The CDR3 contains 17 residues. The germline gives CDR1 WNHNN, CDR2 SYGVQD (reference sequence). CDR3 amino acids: CASSAGQGRSGANVLTF. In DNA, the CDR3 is TGCGCCAGCAGTGCCGGACAGGGTCGCTCTGGGGCCAACGTCCTGACTTTC.

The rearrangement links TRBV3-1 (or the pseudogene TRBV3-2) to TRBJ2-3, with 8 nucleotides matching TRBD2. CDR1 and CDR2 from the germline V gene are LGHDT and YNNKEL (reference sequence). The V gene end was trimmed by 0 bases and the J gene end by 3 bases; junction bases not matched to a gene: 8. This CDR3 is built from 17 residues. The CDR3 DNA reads TGTGCCAGCAGCCAAGAGTGGGCGGGGGGAGCGACAGATACGCAGTATTTT. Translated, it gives CASSQEWAGGATDTQYF.

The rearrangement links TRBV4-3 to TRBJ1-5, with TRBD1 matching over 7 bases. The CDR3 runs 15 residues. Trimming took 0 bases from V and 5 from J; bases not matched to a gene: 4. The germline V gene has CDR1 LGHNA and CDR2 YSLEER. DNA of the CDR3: TGCGCCAGCAGCCAAGATGGTGGACAGGATCAGCCCCAGCATTTT. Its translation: CASSQDGGQDQPQHF.

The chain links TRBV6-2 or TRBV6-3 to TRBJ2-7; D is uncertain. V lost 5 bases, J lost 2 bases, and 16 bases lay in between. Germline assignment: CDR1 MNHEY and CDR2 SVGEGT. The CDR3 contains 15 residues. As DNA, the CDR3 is TGTGCCAGCAGTCAAAGAGGTTCCCTCGCCTACGAGCAGTACTTC. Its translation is CASSQRGSLAYEQYF.

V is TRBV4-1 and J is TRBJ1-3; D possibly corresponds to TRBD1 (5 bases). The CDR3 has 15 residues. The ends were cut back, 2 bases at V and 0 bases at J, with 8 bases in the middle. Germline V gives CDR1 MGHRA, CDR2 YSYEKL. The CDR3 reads CASSQTGSSGNTIYF. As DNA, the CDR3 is TGCGCCAGCAGCCAAACAGGCTCCTCTGGAAACACCATATATTTT.

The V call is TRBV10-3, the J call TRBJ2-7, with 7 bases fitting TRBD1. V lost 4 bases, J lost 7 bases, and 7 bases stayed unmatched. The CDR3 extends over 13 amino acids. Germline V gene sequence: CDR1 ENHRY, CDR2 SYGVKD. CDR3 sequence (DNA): TGTGCCATCAGTGGCCAGGGGGTTGGAGAGCAGTACTTC. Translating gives CAISGQGVGEQYF.

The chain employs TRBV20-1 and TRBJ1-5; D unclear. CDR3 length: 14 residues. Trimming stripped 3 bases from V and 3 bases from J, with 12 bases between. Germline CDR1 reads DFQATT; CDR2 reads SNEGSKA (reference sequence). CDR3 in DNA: TGCAGTGCTAGTGCACGCTTACACAATCAGCCCCAGCATTTT. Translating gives CSASARLHNQPQHF.

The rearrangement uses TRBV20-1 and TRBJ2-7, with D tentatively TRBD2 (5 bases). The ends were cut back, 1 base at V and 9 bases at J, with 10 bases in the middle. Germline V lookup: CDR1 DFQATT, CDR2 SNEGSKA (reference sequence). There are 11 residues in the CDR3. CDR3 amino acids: CSARGSEGQYF. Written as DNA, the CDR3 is TGCAGTGCTAGAGGTTCAGAGGGGCAGTACTTC.

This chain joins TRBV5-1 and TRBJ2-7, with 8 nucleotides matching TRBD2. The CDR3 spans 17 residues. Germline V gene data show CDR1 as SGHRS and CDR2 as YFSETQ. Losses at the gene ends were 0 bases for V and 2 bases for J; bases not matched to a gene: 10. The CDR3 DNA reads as TGCGCCAGCAGCTTGGCCAAGGGAGCGGGAGCTACCTACGAGCAGTACTTC. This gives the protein CASSLAKGAGATYEQYF.

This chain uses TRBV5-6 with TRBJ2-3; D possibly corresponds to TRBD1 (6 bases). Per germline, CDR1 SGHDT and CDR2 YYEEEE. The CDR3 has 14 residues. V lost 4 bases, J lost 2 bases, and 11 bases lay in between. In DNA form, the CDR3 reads TGTGCCAGCAGCCTCACAGGGCCCACAGATACGCAGTATTTT. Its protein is CASSLTGPTDTQYF. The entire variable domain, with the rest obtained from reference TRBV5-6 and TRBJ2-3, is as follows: DAGVTQSPTHLIKTRGQQVTLRCSPKSGHDTVSWYQQALGQGPQFIFQYYEEEERQRGNFPDRFSGHQFPNYSSELNVNALLLGDSALYLCASSLTGPTDTQYFGPGTRLTVL.

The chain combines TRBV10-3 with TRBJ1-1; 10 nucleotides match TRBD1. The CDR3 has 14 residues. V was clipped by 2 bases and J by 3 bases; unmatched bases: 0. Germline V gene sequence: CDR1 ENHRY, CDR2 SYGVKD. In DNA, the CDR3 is TGTGCCATCAGTGAGGGGACAGGGGACACTGAAGCTTTCTTT. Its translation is CAISEGTGDTEAFF.

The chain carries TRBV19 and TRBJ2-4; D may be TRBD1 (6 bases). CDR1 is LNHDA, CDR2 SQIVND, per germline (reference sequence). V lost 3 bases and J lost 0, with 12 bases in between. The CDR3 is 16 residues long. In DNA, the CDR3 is TGTGCCAGTAGTATTGAGGACAGAGTAGCCAAAAACATTCAGTACTTC. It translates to CASSIEDRVAKNIQYF.

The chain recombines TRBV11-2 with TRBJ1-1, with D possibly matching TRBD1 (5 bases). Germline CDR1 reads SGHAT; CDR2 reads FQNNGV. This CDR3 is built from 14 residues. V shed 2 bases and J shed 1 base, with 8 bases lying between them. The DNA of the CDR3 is TGTGCCAGCAGCTTAAATCAGGGGAACACTGAAGCTTTCTTT. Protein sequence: CASSLNQGNTEAFF. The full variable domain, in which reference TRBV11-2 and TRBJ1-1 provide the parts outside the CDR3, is EAGVAQSPRYKIIEKRQSVAFWCNPISGHATLYWYQQILGQGPKLLIQFQNNGVVDDSQLPKDRFSAERLKGVDSTLKIQPAKLEDSAVYLCASSLNQGNTEAFFGQGTRLTVV.

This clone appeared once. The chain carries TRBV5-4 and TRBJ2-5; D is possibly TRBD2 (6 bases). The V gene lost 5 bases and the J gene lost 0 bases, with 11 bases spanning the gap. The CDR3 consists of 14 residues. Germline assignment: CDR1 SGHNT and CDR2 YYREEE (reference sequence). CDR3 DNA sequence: TGTGCCAGCAGTCGGGGGTGGAACCAAGAGACCCAGTACTTC. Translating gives CASSRGWNQETQYF.

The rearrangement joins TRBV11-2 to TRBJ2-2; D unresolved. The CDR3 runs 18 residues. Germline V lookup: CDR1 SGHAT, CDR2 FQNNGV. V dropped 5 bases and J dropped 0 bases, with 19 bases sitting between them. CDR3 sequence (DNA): TGTGCCAGCAGCCGCTCCTTGCAAGCGCGACCGAACACCGGGGAGCTGTTTTTT. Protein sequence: CASSRSLQARPNTGELFF. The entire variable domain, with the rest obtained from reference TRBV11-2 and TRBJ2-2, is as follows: EAGVAQSPRYKIIEKRQSVAFWCNPISGHATLYWYQQILGQGPKLLIQFQNNGVVDDSQLPKDRFSAERLKGVDSTLKIQPAKLEDSAVYLCASSRSLQARPNTGELFFGEGSRLTVL.

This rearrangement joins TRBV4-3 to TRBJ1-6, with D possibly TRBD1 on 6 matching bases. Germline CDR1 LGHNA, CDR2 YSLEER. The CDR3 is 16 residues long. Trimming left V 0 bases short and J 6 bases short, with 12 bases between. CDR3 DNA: TGCGCCAGCAGCCAAGATCAGGGGACTAGTAATTCACCCCTCCACTTT. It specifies CASSQDQGTSNSPLHF.

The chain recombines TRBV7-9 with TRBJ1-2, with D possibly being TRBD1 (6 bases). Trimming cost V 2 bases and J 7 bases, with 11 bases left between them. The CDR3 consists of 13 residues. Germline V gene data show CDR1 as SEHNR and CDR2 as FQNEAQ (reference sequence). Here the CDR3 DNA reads TGTGCCAGCAGCTTATCAGGGGATTTTGGCTACACCTTC. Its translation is CASSLSGDFGYTF.

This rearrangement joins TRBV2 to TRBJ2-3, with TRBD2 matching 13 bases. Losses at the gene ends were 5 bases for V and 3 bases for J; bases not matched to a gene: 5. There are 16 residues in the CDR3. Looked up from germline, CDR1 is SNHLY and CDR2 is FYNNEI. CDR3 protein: CASSRLAGGPTDTQYF. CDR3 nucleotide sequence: TGTGCCAGCAGTCGACTAGCGGGGGGCCCTACAGATACGCAGTATTTT.

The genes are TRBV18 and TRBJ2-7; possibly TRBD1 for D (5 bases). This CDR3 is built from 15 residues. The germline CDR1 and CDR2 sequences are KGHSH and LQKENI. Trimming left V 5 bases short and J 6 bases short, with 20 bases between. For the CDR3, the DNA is TGTGCCAGCTCAGAAGGGGCTCGAGGCGCATCCGAGCAGTACTTC. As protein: CASSEGARGASEQYF.

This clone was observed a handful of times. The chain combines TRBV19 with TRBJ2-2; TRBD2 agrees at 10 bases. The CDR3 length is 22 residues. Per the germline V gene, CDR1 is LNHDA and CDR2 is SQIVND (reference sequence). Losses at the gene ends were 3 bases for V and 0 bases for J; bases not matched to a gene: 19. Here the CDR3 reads CASSMGLSGGPPNHPNTGELFF. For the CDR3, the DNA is TGTGCCAGTAGTATGGGACTTAGCGGGGGGCCACCGAACCATCCGAACACCGGGGAGCTGTTTTTT.

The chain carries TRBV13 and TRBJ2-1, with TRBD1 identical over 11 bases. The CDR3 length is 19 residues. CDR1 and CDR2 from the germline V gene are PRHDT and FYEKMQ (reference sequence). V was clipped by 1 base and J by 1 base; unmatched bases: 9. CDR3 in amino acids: CASSLASDRDRGSYNEQFF. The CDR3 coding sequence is TGTGCCAGCAGCTTAGCCTCCGACAGGGACAGGGGGTCCTACAATGAGCAGTTCTTC.

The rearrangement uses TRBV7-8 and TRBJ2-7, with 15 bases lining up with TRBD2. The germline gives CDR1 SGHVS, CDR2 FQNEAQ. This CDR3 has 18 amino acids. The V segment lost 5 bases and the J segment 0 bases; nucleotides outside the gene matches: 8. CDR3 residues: CASSPRGTSGGTSYEQYF. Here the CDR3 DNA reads TGTGCCAGCAGCCCCCGAGGGACTAGCGGGGGGACCTCCTACGAGCAGTACTTC.